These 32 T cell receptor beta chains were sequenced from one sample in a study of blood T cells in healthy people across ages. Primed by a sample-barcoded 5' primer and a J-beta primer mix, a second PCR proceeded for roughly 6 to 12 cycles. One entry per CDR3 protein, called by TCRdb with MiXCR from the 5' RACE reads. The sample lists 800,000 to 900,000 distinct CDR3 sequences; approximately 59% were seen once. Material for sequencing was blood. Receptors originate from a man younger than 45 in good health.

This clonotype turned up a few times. CDR3 residues: CSAMPGKEDSPLHF. The CDR3 region has the DNA TGCAGTGCTATGCCTGGGAAGGAAGATTCACCCCTCCACTTT. This chain links TRBV20-1 with TRBJ1-6; D gene unclear. The CDR3 consists of 14 residues. V was clipped by 4 bases and J by 8 bases, with 15 bases between them. In germline, CDR1 is DFQATT, CDR2 SNEGSKA (reference sequence).

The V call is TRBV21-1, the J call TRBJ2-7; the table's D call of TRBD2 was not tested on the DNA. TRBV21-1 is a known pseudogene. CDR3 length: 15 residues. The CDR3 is CASSKVGLASYEQYF. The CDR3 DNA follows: TGTGCCAGCAGCAAAGTAGGACTAGCAAGCTACGAGCAGTACTTC.

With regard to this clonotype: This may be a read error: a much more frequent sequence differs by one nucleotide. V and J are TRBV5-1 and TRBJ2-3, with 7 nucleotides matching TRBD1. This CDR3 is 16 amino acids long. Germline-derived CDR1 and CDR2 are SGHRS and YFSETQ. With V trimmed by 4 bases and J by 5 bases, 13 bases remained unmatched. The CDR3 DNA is TGCGCCAGCAGCCTACGGTGTACAGGGGTCGTAGATACGCAGTATTTT. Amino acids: CASSLRCTGVVDTQYF.

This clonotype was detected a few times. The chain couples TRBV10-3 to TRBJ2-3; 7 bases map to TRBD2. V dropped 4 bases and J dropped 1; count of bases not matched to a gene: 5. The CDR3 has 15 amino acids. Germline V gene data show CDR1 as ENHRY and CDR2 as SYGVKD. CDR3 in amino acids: CAISGSSGGTDTQYF. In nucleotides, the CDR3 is TGTGCCATCAGTGGGAGCAGCGGGGGCACAGATACGCAGTATTTT.

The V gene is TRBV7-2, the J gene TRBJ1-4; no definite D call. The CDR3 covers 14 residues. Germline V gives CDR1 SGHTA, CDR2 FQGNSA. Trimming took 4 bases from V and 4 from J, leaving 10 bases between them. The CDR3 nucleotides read TGTGCCAGCAGCTCCGGGATGCTTAATGAAAAACTGTTTTTT. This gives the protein CASSSGMLNEKLFF.

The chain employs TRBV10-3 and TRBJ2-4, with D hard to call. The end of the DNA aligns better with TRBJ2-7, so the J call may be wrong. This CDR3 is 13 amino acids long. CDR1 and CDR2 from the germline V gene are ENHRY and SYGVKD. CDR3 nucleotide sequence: TGTGCCATCAGTGAGGATGACTCTAGCGAGCAGTACTTC. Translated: CAISEDDSSEQYF.

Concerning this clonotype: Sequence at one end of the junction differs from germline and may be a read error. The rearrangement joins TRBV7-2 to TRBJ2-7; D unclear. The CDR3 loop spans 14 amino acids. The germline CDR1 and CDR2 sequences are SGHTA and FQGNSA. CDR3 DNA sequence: TGCGCCAGCAGCTCCCAGGCACCTACCTACGAGCAGTACTTC. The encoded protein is CASSSQAPTYEQYF.

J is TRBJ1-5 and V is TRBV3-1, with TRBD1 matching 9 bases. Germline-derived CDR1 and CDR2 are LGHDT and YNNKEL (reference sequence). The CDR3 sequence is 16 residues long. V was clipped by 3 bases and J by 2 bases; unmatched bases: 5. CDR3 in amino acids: CASSQATGGGNQPQHF. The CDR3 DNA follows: TGTGCCAGCAGCCAGGCGACAGGGGGAGGCAATCAGCCCCAGCATTTT.

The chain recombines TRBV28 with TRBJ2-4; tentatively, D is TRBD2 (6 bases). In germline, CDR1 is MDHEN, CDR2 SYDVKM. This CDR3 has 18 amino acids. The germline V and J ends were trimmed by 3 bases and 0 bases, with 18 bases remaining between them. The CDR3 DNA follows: TGTGCCAGCAGTTTGGGGGGTTTGTTCACTCTAGCCAAAAACATTCAGTACTTC. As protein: CASSLGGLFTLAKNIQYF.

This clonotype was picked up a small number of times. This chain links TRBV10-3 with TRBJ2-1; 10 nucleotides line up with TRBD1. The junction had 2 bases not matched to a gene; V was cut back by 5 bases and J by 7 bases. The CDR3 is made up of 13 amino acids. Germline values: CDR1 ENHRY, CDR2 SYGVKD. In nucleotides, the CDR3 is TGTGCCATCAGTTGGGACAGGGGAAATGAGCAGTTCTTC. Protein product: CAISWDRGNEQFF.

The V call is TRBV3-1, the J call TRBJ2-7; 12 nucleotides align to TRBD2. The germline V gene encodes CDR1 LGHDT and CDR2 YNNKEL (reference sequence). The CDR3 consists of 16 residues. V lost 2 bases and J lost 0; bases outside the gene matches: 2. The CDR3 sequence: CASSQRLAGASYEQYF. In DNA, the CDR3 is TGTGCCAGCAGCCAAAGACTAGCGGGGGCCTCCTACGAGCAGTACTTC.

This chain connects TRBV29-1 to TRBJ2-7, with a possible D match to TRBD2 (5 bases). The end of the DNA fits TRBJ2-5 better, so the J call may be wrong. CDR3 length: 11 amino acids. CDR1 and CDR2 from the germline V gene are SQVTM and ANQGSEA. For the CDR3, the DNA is TGCAGCGTTGCGGGGTCTGAGACCCAGTACTTC. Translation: CSVAGSETQYF.

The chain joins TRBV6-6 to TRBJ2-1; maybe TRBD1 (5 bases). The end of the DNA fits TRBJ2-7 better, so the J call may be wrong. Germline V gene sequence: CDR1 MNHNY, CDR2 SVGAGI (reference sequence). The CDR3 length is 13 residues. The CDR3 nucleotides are TGTGCCAGCAGTTCCCCAGGGAACTACGAGCAGTACTTC. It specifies CASSSPGNYEQYF.

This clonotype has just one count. For the CDR3, the DNA is TGCAGTGCCCGCGGACGGAATAGCAATCAGCCCCAGCATTTT. Translated, it gives CSARGRNSNQPQHF. The chain has TRBV20-1 and TRBJ1-5, with D uncertain. Germline V gene sequence: CDR1 DFQATT, CDR2 SNEGSKA (reference sequence). The germline V and J ends were trimmed by 6 bases and 0 bases, with 12 bases remaining between them. CDR3 length equals 14 residues.

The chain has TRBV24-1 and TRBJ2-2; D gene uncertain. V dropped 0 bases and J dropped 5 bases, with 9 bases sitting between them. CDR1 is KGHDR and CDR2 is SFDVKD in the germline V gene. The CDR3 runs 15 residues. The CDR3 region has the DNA TGTGCCACCAGTGATTTGTACAGCCGAACCGGGGAGCTGTTTTTT. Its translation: CATSDLYSRTGELFF.

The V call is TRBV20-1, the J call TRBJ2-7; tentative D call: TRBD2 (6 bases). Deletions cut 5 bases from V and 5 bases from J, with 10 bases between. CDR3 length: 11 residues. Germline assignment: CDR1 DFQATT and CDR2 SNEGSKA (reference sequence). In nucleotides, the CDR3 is TGCAGTGCTGGGGGAGGTCACGAGCAGTACTTC. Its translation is CSAGGGHEQYF.

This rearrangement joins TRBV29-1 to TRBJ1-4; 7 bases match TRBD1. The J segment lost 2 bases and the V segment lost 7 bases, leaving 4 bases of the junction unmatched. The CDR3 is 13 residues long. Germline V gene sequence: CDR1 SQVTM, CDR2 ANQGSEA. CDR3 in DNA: TGCAGCGGCCAGACAGGGACTAATGAAAAACTGTTTTTT. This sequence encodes CSGQTGTNEKLFF.

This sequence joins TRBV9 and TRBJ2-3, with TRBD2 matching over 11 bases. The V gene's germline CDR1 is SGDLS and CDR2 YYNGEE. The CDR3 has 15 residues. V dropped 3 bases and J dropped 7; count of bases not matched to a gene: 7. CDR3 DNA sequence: TGTGCCAGCAGCGATAGCGGGGGGGCCCCGTATACGCAGTATTTT. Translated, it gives CASSDSGGAPYTQYF.

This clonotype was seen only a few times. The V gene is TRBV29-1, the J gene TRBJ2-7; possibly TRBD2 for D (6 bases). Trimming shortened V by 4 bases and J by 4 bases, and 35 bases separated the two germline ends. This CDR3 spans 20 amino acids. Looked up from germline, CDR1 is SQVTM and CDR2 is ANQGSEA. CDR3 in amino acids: CSVGWLWGTQPAGGLYEQYF. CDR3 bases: TGCAGCGTTGGATGGTTATGGGGGACCCAACCCGCGGGTGGACTATACGAGCAGTACTTC.

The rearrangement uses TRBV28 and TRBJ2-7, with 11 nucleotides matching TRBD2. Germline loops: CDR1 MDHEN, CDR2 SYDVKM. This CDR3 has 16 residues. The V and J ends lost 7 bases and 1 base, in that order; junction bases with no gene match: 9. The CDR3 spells CASTITASGGSYEQYF. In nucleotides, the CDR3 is TGTGCCAGCACCATTACGGCTAGCGGGGGGTCCTACGAGCAGTACTTC.

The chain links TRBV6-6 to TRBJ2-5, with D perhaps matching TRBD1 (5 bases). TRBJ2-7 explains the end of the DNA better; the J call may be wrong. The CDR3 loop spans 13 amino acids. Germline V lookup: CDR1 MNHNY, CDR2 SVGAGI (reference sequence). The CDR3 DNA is TGTGCCAGCACAGCAGGGTCCCCCTACGAGCAGTACTTC. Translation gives CASTAGSPYEQYF.

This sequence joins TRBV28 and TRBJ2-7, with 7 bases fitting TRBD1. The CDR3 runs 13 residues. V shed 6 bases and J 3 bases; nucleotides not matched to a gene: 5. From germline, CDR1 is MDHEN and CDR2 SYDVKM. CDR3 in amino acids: CASRTRGYYEQYF. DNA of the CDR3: TGTGCCAGCAGAACCAGGGGGTACTACGAGCAGTACTTC.

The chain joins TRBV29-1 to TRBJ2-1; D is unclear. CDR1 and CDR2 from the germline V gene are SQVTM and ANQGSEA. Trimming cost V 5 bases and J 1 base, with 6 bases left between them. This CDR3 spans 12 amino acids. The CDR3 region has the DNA TGCAGCGTTATGGGGTCCTACAATGAGCAGTTCTTC. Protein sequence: CSVMGSYNEQFF.

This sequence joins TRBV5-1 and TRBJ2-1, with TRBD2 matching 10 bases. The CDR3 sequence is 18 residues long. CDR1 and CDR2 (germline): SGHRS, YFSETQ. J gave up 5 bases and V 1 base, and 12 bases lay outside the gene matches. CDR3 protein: CASSLIGHLAGVHNEQFF. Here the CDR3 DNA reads TGCGCCAGCAGCTTGATTGGCCACCTAGCGGGGGTTCACAATGAGCAGTTCTTC.

The CDR3 DNA sequence: TGCAGCGTGATACAGGGCTACGAGCAGTACTTC. This gives the protein CSVIQGYEQYF. The genes are TRBV29-1 and TRBJ2-7, with a possible D match to TRBD1 (6 bases). The V end lost 6 bases, the J end lost 3 bases, and 9 bases lay between the germline ends. The CDR3 runs 11 residues. Germline values: CDR1 SQVTM, CDR2 ANQGSEA.

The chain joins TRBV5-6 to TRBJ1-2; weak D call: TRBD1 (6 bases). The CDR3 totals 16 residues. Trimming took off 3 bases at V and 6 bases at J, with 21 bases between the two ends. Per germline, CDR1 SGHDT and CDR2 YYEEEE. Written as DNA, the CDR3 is TGTGCCAGCAGCTCCAGAATACAGGGAGGGGTCCATGGCTACACCTTC. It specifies CASSSRIQGGVHGYTF.

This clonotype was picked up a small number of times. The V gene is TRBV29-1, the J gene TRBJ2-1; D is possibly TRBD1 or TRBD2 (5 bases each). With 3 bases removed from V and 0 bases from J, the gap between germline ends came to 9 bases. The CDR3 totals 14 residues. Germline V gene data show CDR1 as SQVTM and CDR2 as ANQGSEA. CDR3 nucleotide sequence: TGCAGCGTTGACGAGGGGAGCTCCTACAATGAGCAGTTCTTC. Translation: CSVDEGSSYNEQFF.

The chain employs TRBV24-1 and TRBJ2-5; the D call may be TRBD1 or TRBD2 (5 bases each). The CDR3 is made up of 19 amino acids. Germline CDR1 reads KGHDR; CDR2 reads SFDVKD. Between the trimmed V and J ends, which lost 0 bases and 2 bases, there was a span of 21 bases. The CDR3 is CATSDLHPGPGGAQETQYF. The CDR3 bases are TGTGCCACCAGTGATTTGCATCCGGGTCCTGGGGGAGCACAAGAGACCCAGTACTTC.

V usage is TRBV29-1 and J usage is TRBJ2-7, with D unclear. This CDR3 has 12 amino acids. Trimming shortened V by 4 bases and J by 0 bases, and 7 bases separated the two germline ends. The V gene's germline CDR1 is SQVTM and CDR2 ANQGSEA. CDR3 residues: CSVVTDSYEQYF. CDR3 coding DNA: TGCAGCGTTGTAACCGACTCCTACGAGCAGTACTTC.

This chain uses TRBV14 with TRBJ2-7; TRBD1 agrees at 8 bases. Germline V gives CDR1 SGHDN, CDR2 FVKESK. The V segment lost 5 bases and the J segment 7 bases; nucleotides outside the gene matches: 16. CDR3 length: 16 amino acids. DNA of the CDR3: TGTGCCAGCAGCTTATTTTCGGGACAGGTGTACAATGAGCAGTACTTC. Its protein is CASSLFSGQVYNEQYF. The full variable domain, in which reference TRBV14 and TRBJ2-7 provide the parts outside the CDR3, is EAGVTQFPSHSVIEKGQTVTLRCDPISGHDNLYWYRRVMGKEIKFLLHFVKESKQDESGMPNNRFLAERTGGTYSTLKVQPAELEDSGVYFCASSLFSGQVYNEQYFGPGTRLTVT.

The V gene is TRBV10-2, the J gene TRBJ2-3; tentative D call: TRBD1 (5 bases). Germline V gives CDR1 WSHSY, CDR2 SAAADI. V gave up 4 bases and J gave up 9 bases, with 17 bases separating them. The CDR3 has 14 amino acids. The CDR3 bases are TGCGCCAGCAGTGTTGTAAAGGGGCTTGGGACGCAGTATTTT. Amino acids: CASSVVKGLGTQYF.

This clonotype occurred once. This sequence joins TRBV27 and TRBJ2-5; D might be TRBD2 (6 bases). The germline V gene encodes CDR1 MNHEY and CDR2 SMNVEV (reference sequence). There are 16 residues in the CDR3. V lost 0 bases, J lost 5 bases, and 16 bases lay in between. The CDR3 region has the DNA TGTGCCAGCAGTTTATCGCGGGGACGGTCAGGGGAGACCCAGTACTTC. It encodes CASSLSRGRSGETQYF.